This entry lists 10 T cell receptor beta chains sequenced from one sample in a study of blood T cell repertoires in COVID-19. TCRdb's table, derived via immunoSEQ multiplex PCR, lists solely in-frame clones and lacks some. In the table there are about 150,000 clones, almost 85% of which are singletons. Sequences were obtained from peripheral blood. These receptor sequences come from a woman of 80 years or more with COVID-19, enrolled during active disease.

This chain uses TRBV2 with TRBJ2-3; 8 bases agree with TRBD2. CDR1 is SNHLY and CDR2 is FYNNEI in the germline V gene. The CDR3 is 15 amino acids. With 4 bases clipped from V and 4 bases from J, the junction kept 7 bases outside the gene matches. The CDR3 DNA reads TGTGCCAGCAGTGGTACAGGACTAGCATCAGATACGCAGTATTTT. Encoded protein: CASSGTGLASDTQYF.

The chain uses TRBV4-1 and TRBJ2-2; TRBD2 is a possible D gene (5 bases). Between the trimmed V and J ends, which lost 4 bases and 1 base, there was a span of 16 bases. The CDR3 contains 17 residues. The germline V gene has CDR1 MGHRA and CDR2 YSYEKL. CDR3 bases: TGCGCCAGCAGCCGCGCGGGCGGGCGAAAGAACACCGGGGAGCTGTTTTTT. This codes for CASSRAGGRKNTGELFF.

J is TRBJ2-3 and V is TRBV6-5; D might be TRBD2 (6 bases). Germline-derived CDR1 and CDR2 are MNHEY and SVGAGI. CDR3 length: 16 residues. Trimming cost V 0 bases and J 0 bases, with 10 bases left between them. The CDR3 loop reads CASSYSSSVSTDTQYF. CDR3 DNA sequence: TGTGCCAGCAGTTACTCGTCTAGCGTTAGCACAGATACGCAGTATTTT.

A single count supports this clone. The J gene is TRBJ2-1, the V gene TRBV30; maybe TRBD2 (5 bases). The CDR3 contains 15 residues. Trimming cost V 0 bases and J 8 bases, with 17 bases left between them. CDR1 is GTSNPN, CDR2 SVGIG, per germline (reference sequence). The chain's CDR3 is CAWSVRRRGPHEQFF. CDR3 DNA: TGTGCCTGGAGTGTAAGGCGGAGAGGGCCCCATGAGCAGTTCTTC.

The rearrangement uses TRBV6-2 or TRBV6-3 and TRBJ2-3; tentative D call: TRBD1 (5 bases). Between the trimmed V and J ends, which lost 4 bases and 0 bases, there was a span of 8 bases. This CDR3 spans 14 amino acids. Germline-derived CDR1 and CDR2 are MNHEY and SVGEGT. The CDR3 sequence: CASSSQASTDTQYF. CDR3 nucleotides: TGTGCCAGCAGTTCACAGGCGAGCACAGATACGCAGTATTTT.

The sample holds a few counts of this clone. V gene TRBV9 combines with J gene TRBJ2-1; tentatively, D is TRBD1 (5 bases). The germline CDR1 and CDR2 sequences are SGDLS and YYNGEE. The length of the CDR3 is 13 residues. Trimming took off 4 bases at V and 4 bases at J, with 9 bases between the two ends. In DNA form, the CDR3 reads TGTGCCAGCAGCCAGAGACAGTACAATGAGCAGTTCTTC. This codes for CASSQRQYNEQFF.

The genes are TRBV5-6 and TRBJ1-1; D not certain. Deletions cut 0 bases from V and 0 bases from J, with 9 bases between. Per the germline V gene, CDR1 is SGHDT and CDR2 is YYEEEE. This CDR3 comprises 15 residues. This CDR3 reads CASSLAGPVNTEAFF. Written as DNA, the CDR3 is TGTGCCAGCAGCTTGGCCGGTCCGGTGAACACTGAAGCTTTCTTT.

The chain has TRBV10-3 and TRBJ2-7; 8 bases are a match to TRBD2. The J segment lost 1 base and the V segment lost 0 bases, leaving 5 bases of the junction unmatched. The germline V gene has CDR1 ENHRY and CDR2 SYGVKD. The CDR3 spans 16 residues. The CDR3 nucleotides are TGTGCCATCAGTGAGTCGCGCAGCGGGGGATCCTACGAGCAGTACTTC. It is translated as CAISESRSGGSYEQYF.

The chain is built from TRBV5-1 and TRBJ1-4, with TRBD1 matching over 7 bases. CDR3 size: 14 residues. V shed 4 bases and J 5 bases; nucleotides not matched to a gene: 5. The germline V gene encodes CDR1 SGHRS and CDR2 YFSETQ. CDR3 nucleotides: TGCGCCAGCAGCCCGAGACAGGGAAATGAAAAACTGTTTTTT. It yields the protein CASSPRQGNEKLFF. Supplemented by reference TRBV5-1 and TRBJ1-4, the full variable domain reads KAGVTQTPRYLIKTRGQQVTLSCSPISGHRSVSWYQQTPGQGLQFLFEYFSETQRNKGNFPGRFSGRQFSNSRSEMNVSTLELGDSALYLCASSPRQGNEKLFFGSGTQLSVL.

This chain joins TRBV11-2 and TRBJ1-3; 7 bases match TRBD1. V dropped 5 bases and J dropped 2; count of bases not matched to a gene: 12. From germline, CDR1 is SGHAT and CDR2 FQNNGV. There are 17 residues in the CDR3. The CDR3 bases are TGTGCCAGCAGCCCCAGGGGGGAGATCTCGACTGGAAACACCATATATTTT. Its protein is CASSPRGEISTGNTIYF.